The clone carrying this TCR beta chain was counted at least ten times. The library was built for alpha chains, so this beta chain is an off-target read and its size means little. This record belongs to a study of spatial heterogeneity in lung cancer. TCRdb reanalysed the 5' RACE reads using MiXCR and keeps one entry per CDR3 protein. Counted here are about 12,000 distinct CDR3 sequences, approximately 6.2% occurring once; the ten biggest clones make up about a tenth. The V and J ends lost 7 bases and 8 bases, in that order; junction bases with no gene match: 6. The CDR3 runs to 11 residues. Germline CDR1 SQVTM, CDR2 ANQGSEA. Time point: sample taken at primary tumor resection. Extraction of whole RNA from tumor, nontumor lung or frozen PBMC preceded unsorted sequencing. A total of roughly 72 untreated early-stage non-small cell lung cancer patients served as donors.

V usage is TRBV29-1 and J usage is TRBJ1-1, with TRBD1 matching 8 bases. This material consisted of normal lung tissue next to the tumor, taken at surgery. This clonotype was obtained from a male donor with early-stage non-small cell lung cancer. The CDR3 loop reads CSGTGGLEAFF. The CDR3, as DNA: TGCAGCGGTACAGGGGGACTCGAAGCTTTCTTT.